This TCR beta chain was identified during a study of cytomegalovirus exposure and HLA in healthy donors. This CDR3 is 15 amino acids long. Germline V lookup: CDR1 SGHAT, CDR2 FQNNGV. The J segment lost 8 bases and the V segment lost 4 bases, leaving 12 bases of the junction unmatched. General study points: In vitro data verified three CMV-associated chains as specific for CMV antigens.

With regard to this clone: Its target is not known.

Profiled with immunoSEQ multiplex PCR; TCRdb holds only in-frame clones, not every one. In the table there are 150,000 to 200,000 clones, more than 75% of which are singletons. The chain couples TRBV11-2 to TRBJ1-2, with 8 bases matching TRBD1. The sequenced sample consisted of PBMCs. This clonotype was obtained from a woman younger than 45 in good health and CMV-seronegative. This CDR3 is CASSSGQGESGGYTF. The CDR3 DNA follows: TGTGCCAGCAGCTCAGGACAGGGAGAGTCGGGCGGCTACACCTTC.